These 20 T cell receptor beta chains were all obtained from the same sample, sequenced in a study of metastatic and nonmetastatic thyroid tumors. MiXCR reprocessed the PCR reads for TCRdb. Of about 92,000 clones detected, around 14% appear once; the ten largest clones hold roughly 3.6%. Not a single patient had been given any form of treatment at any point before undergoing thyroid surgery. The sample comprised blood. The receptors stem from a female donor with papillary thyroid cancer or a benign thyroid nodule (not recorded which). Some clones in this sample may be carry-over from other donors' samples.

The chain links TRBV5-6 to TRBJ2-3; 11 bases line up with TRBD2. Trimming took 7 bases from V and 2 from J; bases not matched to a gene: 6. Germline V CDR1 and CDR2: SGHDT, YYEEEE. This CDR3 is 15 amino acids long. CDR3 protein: CASRRTSGFTDTQYF. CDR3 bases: TGTGCCAGCCGACGGACTAGCGGGTTCACAGATACGCAGTATTTT.

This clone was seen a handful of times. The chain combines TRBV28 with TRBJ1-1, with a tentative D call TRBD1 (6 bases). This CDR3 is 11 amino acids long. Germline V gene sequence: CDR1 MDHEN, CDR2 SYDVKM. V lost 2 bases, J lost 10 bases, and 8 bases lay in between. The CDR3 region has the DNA TGTGCCAGCAGTTTAAGGGGGTTAGCTTTCTTT. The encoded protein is CASSLRGLAFF.

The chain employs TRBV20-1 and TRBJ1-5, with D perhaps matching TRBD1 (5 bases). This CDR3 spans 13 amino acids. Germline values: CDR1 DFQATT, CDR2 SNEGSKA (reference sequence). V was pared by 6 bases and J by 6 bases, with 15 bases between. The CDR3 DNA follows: TGCAGTGCGAAAGACAGTTTCGCTCAGCCCCAGCATTTT. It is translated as CSAKDSFAQPQHF.

The CDR3 sequence is CASSHPRGGTDTQYF. CDR3 nucleotides: TGTGCCAGCAGCCATCCCAGGGGTGGTACAGATACGCAGTATTTT. The chain couples TRBV28 to TRBJ2-3, with D possibly matching TRBD1 (6 bases). Trimming removed 6 bases from V and 3 bases from J, with 16 bases in between. The CDR3 has 15 amino acids. CDR1 and CDR2 (germline): MDHEN, SYDVKM. Full variable domain (rest looked up from reference TRBV28 and TRBJ2-3): DVKVTQSSRYLVKRTGEKVFLECVQDMDHENMFWYRQDPGLGLRLIYFSYDVKMKEKGDIPEGYSVSREKKERFSLILESASTNQTSMYLCASSHPRGGTDTQYFGPGTRLTVL.

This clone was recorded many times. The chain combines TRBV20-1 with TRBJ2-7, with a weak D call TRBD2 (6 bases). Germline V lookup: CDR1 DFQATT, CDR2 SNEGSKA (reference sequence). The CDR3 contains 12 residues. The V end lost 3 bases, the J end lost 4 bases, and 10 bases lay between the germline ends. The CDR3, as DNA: TGCAGTGCTAGGAGCGGGCCTTACGAGCAGTACTTC. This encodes CSARSGPYEQYF.

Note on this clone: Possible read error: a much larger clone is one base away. The CDR3 loop reads CASSLGRPGNAPFSNQPQHF. The DNA of the CDR3 is TGTGCCAGCAGCTTAGGCCGCCCAGGGAATGCCCCATTTAGCAATCAGCCCCAGCATTTT. V gene TRBV11-3 combines with J gene TRBJ1-5; the D gene is possibly TRBD1 (5 bases). V lost 1 base and J lost 0, with 22 bases in between. This CDR3 contains 20 residues. Germline CDR1 and CDR2: SGHNT and YENEEA. Full variable domain (rest looked up from reference TRBV11-3 and TRBJ1-5): EAGVVQSPRYKIIEKKQPVAFWCNPISGHNTLYWYLQNLGQGPELLIRYENEEAVDDSQLPKDRFSAERLKGVDSTLKIQPAELGDSAVYLCASSLGRPGNAPFSNQPQHFGDGTRLSIL.

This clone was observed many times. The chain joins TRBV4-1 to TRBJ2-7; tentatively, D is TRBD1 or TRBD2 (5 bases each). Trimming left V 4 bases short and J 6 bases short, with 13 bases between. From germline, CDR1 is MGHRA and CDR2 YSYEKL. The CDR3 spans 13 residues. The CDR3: CASSPGPRSEQYF. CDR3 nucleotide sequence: TGCGCCAGCAGCCCGGGACCCCGTTCCGAGCAGTACTTC.

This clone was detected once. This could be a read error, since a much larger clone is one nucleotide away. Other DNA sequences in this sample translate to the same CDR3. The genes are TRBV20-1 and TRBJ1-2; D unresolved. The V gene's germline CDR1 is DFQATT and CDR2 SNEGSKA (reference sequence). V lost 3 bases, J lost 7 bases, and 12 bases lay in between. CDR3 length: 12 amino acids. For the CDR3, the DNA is TGCAGTGCTAGCCGGGTCTTGGGTGGCTACACCTTC. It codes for CSASRVLGGYTF.

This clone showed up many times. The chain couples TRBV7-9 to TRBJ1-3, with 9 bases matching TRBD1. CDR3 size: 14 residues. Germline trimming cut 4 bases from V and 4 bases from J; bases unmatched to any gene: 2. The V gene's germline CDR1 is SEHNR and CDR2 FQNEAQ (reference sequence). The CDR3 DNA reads TGTGCCAGCAGCTCGGACAGGGGAGGAAACACCATATATTTT. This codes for CASSSDRGGNTIYF.

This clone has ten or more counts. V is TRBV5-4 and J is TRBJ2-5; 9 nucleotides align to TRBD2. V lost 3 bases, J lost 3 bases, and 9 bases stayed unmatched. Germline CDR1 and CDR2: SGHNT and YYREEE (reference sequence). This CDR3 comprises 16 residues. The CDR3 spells CASSSWGGGAEETQYF. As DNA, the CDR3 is TGTGCCAGCAGCTCCTGGGGCGGGGGGGCGGAAGAGACCCAGTACTTC.

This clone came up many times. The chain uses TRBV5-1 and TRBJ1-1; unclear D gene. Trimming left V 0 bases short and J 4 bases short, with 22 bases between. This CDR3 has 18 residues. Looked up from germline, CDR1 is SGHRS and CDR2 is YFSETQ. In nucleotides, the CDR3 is TGCGCCAGCAGCTTGGCGGATCAGAGTTTGATAGGAGCCACTGAAGCTTTCTTT. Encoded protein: CASSLADQSLIGATEAFF.

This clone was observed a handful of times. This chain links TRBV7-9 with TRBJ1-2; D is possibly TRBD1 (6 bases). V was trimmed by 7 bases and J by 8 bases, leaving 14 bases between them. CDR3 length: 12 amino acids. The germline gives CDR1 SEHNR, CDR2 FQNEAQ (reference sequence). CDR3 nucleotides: TGTGCCAGCATCATGACAGGTGACGGCTACACCTTC. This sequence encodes CASIMTGDGYTF.

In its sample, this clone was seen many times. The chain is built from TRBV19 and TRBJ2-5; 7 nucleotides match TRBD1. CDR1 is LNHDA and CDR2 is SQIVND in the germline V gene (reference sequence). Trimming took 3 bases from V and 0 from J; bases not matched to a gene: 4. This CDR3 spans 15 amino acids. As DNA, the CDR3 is TGTGCCAGTAGTATGGGACAGCTGTACCAAGAGACCCAGTACTTC. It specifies CASSMGQLYQETQYF.

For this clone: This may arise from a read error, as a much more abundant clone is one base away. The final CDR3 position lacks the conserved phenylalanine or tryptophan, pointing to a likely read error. This CDR3 is CASSLGAARGGYTL. Written as DNA, the CDR3 is TGTGCCAGCAGCCTAGGGGCGGCCCGGGGGGGCTACACCCTC. The V gene is TRBV7-3, the J gene TRBJ1-2; maybe TRBD1 (5 bases). From germline, CDR1 is SGHTA and CDR2 FQGTGA. The CDR3 sequence is 14 residues long. V dropped 5 bases and J dropped 8 bases, with 18 bases sitting between them.

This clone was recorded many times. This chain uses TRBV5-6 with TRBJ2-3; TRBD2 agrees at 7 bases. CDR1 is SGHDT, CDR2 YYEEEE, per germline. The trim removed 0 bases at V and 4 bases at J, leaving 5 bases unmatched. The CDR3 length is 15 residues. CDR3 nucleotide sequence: TGTGCCAGCAGCTTGGTGCAGGGAGGGTCAGATACGCAGTATTTT. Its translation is CASSLVQGGSDTQYF.

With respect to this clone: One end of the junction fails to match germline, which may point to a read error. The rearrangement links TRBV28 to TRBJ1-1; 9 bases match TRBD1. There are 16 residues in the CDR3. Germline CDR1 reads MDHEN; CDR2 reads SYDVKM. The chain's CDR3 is CASSPGTGTGGTGAFF. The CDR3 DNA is TGTGCCAGCAGTCCCGGGACAGGGACGGGGGGCACTGGAGCTTTCTTT.

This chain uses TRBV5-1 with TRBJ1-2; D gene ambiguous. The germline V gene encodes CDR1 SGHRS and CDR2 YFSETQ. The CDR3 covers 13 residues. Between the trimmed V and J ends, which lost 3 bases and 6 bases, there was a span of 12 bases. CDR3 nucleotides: TGCGCCAGCAGCTCCACGGGAAGGGATGGCTACACCTTC. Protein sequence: CASSSTGRDGYTF.

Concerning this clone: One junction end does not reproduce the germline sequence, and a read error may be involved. CDR3 in amino acids: CTSRKDSNLPYEQYF. In DNA, the CDR3 is TGTACCAGCAGAAAGGACAGTAACCTCCCCTACGAGCAGTACTTC. The V and J genes are TRBV5-4 and TRBJ2-7; D is perhaps TRBD1 (6 bases). Germline V CDR1 and CDR2: SGHNT, YYREEE (reference sequence). The CDR3 runs 15 residues.

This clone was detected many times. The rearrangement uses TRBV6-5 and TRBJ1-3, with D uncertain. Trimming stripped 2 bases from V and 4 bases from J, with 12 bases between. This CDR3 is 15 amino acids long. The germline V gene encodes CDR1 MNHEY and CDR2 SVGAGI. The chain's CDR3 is CASSYNGELGNTIYF. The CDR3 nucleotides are TGTGCCAGCAGTTACAACGGGGAATTGGGAAACACCATATATTTT.

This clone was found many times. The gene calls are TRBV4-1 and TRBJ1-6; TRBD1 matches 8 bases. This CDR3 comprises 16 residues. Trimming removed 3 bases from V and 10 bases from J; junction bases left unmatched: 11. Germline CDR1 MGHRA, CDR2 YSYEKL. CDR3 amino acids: CASSQGRWDRRSPLHF. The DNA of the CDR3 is TGCGCCAGCAGCCAGGGTCGCTGGGACAGGAGGTCACCCCTCCACTTT.